The 8 T cell receptor beta chains presented below share a single source sample, sequenced in a study of shared clonotypes between healthy human individuals (dated by TCRdb to the early 2020s). Library method: the immunoSEQ multiplex PCR assay. This is the immuneACCESS table as TCRdb keeps it, with only in-frame sequences that have V and J called. A part of the clones is gone; compared with another copy, unresolved V genes explain less than half, and the rest is unexplained. The sample table shows about 1.9 million clones, and about 93% are seen once. The ten largest clones represent about 1.6% of the sample. CD8 naive samples were CD45RO-negative cells positively selected for CCR7, giving a CD45RA+CCR7+ population that excluded TemRA cells. The sequenced sample consisted of naive CD8+ T cells from PBMCs. Interpreted using the paper, the cell subset or site label stands for: CD45RA+CCR7+. These receptors came from a man aged 18 to 29 in good health. Some clones in this sample may be carry-over from other donors' samples.

This rearrangement joins TRBV6-5 to TRBJ2-7; 7 bases align to TRBD1. V dropped 7 bases and J dropped 5; count of bases not matched to a gene: 11. The CDR3 covers 14 residues. The germline CDR1 and CDR2 sequences are MNHEY and SVGAGI. The CDR3 DNA follows: TGTGCCAGCACCCACCCCGACAGGGCACACGAGCAGTACTTC. Residues: CASTHPDRAHEQYF.

This clone was picked up one time. At the DNA level, this CDR3 is encoded by other sequences in the same sample as well. This rearrangement joins TRBV19 to TRBJ2-7, with TRBD1 matching over 7 bases. V gave up 3 bases and J gave up 2 bases; unmatched junction bases: 4. Germline assignment: CDR1 LNHDA and CDR2 SQIVND (reference sequence). The CDR3 extends over 14 amino acids. The CDR3 DNA reads TGTGCCAGTAGTATCACAGGGGCCACCTACGAGCAGTACTTC. It yields the protein CASSITGATYEQYF.

A note on this clone: Distinct nucleotide sequences in the sample also encode this CDR3. The V and J genes are TRBV27 and TRBJ2-5; maybe TRBD1 (5 bases). CDR3 size: 14 residues. V lost 2 bases, J lost 1 base, and 8 bases lay in between. Germline CDR1 is MNHEY and CDR2 is SMNVEV (reference sequence). CDR3 in amino acids: CASSLRQFQETQYF. The CDR3 DNA sequence: TGTGCCAGCAGTTTAAGACAGTTCCAAGAGACCCAGTACTTC.

This clone was found once. The chain recombines TRBV27 with TRBJ2-7; 8 bases align to TRBD2. Unmatched junction bases numbered 13, after V lost 5 bases and J lost 7 bases. The germline V gene encodes CDR1 MNHEY and CDR2 SMNVEV (reference sequence). The CDR3 runs to 15 residues. DNA of the CDR3: TGTGCCAGCAGTCCCCACTCCGGCGGGAGGAGGGAGCAGTACTTC. It is translated as CASSPHSGGRREQYF.

This chain uses TRBV28 with TRBJ2-1, with 14 bases identical to TRBD2. Germline V gives CDR1 MDHEN, CDR2 SYDVKM. The CDR3 runs 15 residues. Unmatched junction bases numbered 8, after V lost 10 bases and J lost 6 bases. The CDR3 reads CATTKGLAGVNEQFF. DNA for the CDR3: TGTGCCACCACTAAGGGACTAGCGGGAGTCAATGAGCAGTTCTTC.

In DNA, the CDR3 is TGTGCCAGCATCCTGGACGCGGGGGAGACCTACGAGCAGTACTTC. Translated: CASILDAGETYEQYF. The rearrangement joins TRBV5-8 to TRBJ2-7; 7 nucleotides match TRBD2. J lost 2 bases, V lost 6 bases, and 11 bases had no gene match. The CDR3 is 15 amino acids. Per germline, CDR1 SGHTS and CDR2 YDEGEE.

The V and J genes are TRBV6-5 and TRBJ1-2; tentative D call: TRBD1 (6 bases). There are 14 residues in the CDR3. V was clipped by 5 bases and J by 3 bases, with 13 bases between them. Germline values: CDR1 MNHEY, CDR2 SVGAGI. The CDR3 coding sequence is TGTGCCAGCAGTACGTCAGGGGATTACTATGGCTACACCTTC. Protein sequence: CASSTSGDYYGYTF.

The chain couples TRBV7-8 to TRBJ2-1; TRBD2 matches at 7 bases. The germline V gene has CDR1 SGHVS and CDR2 FQNEAQ. V lost 3 bases, J lost 1 base, and 3 bases stayed unmatched. The CDR3 length is 15 residues. The CDR3 nucleotides read TGTGCCAGCAGCTTTGCTAGCGGATCCTACAATGAGCAGTTCTTC. Translating gives CASSFASGSYNEQFF.